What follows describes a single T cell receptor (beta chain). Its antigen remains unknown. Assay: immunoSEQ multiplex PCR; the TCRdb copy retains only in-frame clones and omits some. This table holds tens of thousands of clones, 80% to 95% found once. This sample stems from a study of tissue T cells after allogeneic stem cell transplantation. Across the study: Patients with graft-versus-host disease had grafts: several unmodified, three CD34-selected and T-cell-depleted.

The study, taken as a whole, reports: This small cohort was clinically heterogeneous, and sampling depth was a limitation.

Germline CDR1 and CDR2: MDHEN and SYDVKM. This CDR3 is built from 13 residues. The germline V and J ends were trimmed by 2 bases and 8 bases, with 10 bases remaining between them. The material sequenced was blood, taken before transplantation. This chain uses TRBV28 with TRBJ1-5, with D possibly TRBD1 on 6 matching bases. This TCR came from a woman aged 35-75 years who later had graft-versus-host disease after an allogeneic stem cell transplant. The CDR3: CASSLGTLKPQHF. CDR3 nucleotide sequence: TGTGCCAGCAGTTTAGGGACACTTAAGCCCCAGCATTTT.